This T cell receptor (beta chain) was documented in a study of blood T cells in healthy people across ages. From germline, CDR1 is SGHVS and CDR2 FNYEAQ. With 1 base clipped from V and 11 bases from J, the junction kept 17 bases outside the gene matches. The length of the CDR3 is 18 residues. Around 10 milliliters of peripheral blood were drawn from each donor. Each sample had at least 7 million PBMCs isolated. Samples each had at least 5.5 micrograms of total RNA extracted. Then a second PCR, running about 6 to 11 cycles, was carried out with a sample-barcoded 5' primer and a J-beta primer mix. Each sample provided no less than 2.5 million CDR3-containing paired-end reads. TCRdb called the 5' RACE reads again in MiXCR, with one record for every CDR3 protein. The top ten clones hold roughly 14% of a sample with about 670,000 distinct CDR3 sequences, 45% to 60% of them seen once.

The chain recombines TRBV7-6 with TRBJ2-5, with TRBD2 matching 12 bases. The receptor was isolated from a woman older than 75 in good health. The sample taken for sequencing was blood. The chain's CDR3 is CASSLEVASGRDYNEQYF. The CDR3 DNA is TGTGCCAGCAGCTTAGAAGTCGCTAGCGGGAGGGATTACAATGAGCAGTACTTC.